This record covers a single TCR beta chain. These data are taken from a study of blood T cell repertoires in COVID-19. Study-level information: Specimens from acute and convalescent COVID-19 originated in the United States, Italy and Spain. Sources were T cells, B-cell-depleted T cells, or PBMCs; the material itself was cDNA or gDNA.

The ends lost 2 bases at V and 10 bases at J; junction bases unmatched: 3. The CDR3 is 14 residues long. Germline CDR1 SGHTA, CDR2 FQGNSA. In the authors' methods: Reference gene primers were amplified, and this amplification served to estimate nucleated cell counts. Profiled with immunoSEQ multiplex PCR; TCRdb holds only in-frame clones, not every one. The V and J calls and clone size come from that table; D and trimming were worked out from the DNA. The table has 160,000 or so clones, 80% seen once. The receptor comes from an older man with active or convalescent COVID-19. The rearrangement joins TRBV7-2 to TRBJ1-6; 9 bases are shared with TRBD1. The sequencing input was peripheral blood. CDR3: CASSLYRGRSPLHF. The CDR3 DNA reads TGTGCCAGCAGCTTATACAGGGGGCGGTCACCCCTCCACTTT.